This entry features one T cell receptor (beta chain) sequence. Assay: immunoSEQ multiplex PCR; the TCRdb copy retains only in-frame clones and omits some. The sample has 80,000 or so clones; 80% to 90% are singletons. The data are from a study of radiation and T cells in renal cell carcinoma. The time point: blood 4 weeks post-SBRT, at nephrectomy. The treatment denotes: 15 Gy SBRT to primary tumor, nephrectomy 4 weeks later. The tumor was a clear cell renal cell carcinoma. Germline loops: CDR1 MNHNS, CDR2 SASEGT. The length of the CDR3 is 12 residues. J is TRBJ2-1 and V is TRBV6-1; TRBD1 agrees at 10 bases. This TCR was sampled from a woman aged 65 to 85 with renal cell carcinoma. This sample comprised blood, obtained from a patient whose treatment included radiotherapy and nephrectomy. CDR3 amino acids: CAEGQGYNEQFF. In DNA form, the CDR3 reads TGTGCAGAGGGACAGGGGTACAATGAGCAGTTCTTC.